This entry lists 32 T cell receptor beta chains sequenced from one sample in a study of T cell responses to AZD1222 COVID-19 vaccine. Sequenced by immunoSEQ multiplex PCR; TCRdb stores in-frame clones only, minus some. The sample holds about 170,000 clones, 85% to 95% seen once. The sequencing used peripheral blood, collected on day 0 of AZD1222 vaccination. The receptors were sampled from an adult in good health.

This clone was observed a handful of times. CDR3 in amino acids: CASSQDRAETQYF. In DNA form, the CDR3 reads TGTGCCAGCAGTCAGGACAGGGCAGAGACCCAGTACTTC. V is TRBV5-4 and J is TRBJ2-5; 8 bases line up with TRBD1. V trimming: 5 bases; J trimming: 4 bases; junction bases outside the gene matches: 4. Germline V gene sequence: CDR1 SGHNT, CDR2 YYREEE (reference sequence). The CDR3 has 13 amino acids.

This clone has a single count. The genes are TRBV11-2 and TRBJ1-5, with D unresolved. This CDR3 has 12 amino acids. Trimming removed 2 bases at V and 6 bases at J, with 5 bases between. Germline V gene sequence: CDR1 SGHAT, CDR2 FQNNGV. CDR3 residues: CASSLKGQPQHF. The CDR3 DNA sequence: TGTGCCAGCAGCTTAAAAGGTCAGCCCCAGCATTTT.

The CDR3 nucleotides read TGTGCCAGCAGTTACTCCCCGTGGACATCGAACACTGAAGCTTTCTTT. It is translated as CASSYSPWTSNTEAFF. V and J are TRBV6-5 and TRBJ1-1, with a tentative D call TRBD1 (5 bases). V lost 0 bases and J lost 1, with 12 bases in between. Germline values: CDR1 MNHEY, CDR2 SVGAGI. This CDR3 region has 16 residues.

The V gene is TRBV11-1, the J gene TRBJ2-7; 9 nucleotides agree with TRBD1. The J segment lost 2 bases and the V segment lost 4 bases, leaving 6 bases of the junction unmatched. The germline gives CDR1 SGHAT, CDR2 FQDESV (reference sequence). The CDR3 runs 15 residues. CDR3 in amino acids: CASSWWTGATYEQYF. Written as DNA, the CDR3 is TGTGCCAGCAGCTGGTGGACAGGGGCAACCTACGAGCAGTACTTC.

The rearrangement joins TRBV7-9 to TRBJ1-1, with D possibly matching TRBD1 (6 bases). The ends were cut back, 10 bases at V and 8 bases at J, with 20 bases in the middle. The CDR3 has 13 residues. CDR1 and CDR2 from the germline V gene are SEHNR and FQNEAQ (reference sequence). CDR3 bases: TGTGCCATCGCCGCATGGGGGGCTAACGAAGCTTTCTTT. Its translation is CAIAAWGANEAFF.

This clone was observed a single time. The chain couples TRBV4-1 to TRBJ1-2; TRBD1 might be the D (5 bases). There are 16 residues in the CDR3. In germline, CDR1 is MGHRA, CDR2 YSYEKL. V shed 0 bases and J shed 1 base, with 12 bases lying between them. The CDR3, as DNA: TGCGCCAGCAGCCAAGATCGCAGGGCCTTTAACTATGGCTACACCTTC. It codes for CASSQDRRAFNYGYTF.

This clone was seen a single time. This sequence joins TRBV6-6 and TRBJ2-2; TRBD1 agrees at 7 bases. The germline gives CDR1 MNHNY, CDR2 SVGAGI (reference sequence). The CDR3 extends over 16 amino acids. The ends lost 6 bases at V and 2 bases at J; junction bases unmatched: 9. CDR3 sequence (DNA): TGTGCCAGCAGCCGATTCGGGACAGCAAACACCGGGGAGCTGTTTTTT. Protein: CASSRFGTANTGELFF.

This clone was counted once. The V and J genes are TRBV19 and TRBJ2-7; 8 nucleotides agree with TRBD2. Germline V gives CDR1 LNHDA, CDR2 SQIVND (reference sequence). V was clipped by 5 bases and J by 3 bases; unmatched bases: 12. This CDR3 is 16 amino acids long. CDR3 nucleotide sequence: TGTGCCAGTAGTTCCAGCGGGGGCCCCAGGAGCTACGAGCAGTACTTC. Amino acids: CASSSSGGPRSYEQYF.

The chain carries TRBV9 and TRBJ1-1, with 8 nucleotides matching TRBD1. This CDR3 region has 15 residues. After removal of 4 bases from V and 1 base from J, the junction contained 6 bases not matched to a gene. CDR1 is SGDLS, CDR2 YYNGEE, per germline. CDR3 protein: CASSIEGTGNTEAFF. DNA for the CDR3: TGTGCCAGCAGCATTGAGGGGACAGGGAACACTGAAGCTTTCTTT.

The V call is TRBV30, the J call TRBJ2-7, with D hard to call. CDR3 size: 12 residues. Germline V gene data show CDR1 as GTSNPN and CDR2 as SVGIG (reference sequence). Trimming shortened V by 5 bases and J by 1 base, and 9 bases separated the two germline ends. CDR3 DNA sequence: TGTGCCTGGGGGCGTGGTTCCTACGAGCAGTACTTC. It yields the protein CAWGRGSYEQYF.

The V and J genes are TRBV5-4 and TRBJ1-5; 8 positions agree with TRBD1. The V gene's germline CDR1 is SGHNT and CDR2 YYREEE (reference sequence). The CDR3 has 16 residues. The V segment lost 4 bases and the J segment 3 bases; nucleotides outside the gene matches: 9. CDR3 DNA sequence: TGTGCCAGCAGCATAAACGGACAGGGAGACAATCAGCCCCAGCATTTT. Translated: CASSINGQGDNQPQHF.

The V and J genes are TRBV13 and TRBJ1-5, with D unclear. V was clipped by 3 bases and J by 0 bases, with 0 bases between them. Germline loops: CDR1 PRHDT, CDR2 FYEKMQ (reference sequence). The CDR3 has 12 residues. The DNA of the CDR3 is TGTGCCAGCAGCTTTAGCAATCAGCCCCAGCATTTT. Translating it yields CASSFSNQPQHF.

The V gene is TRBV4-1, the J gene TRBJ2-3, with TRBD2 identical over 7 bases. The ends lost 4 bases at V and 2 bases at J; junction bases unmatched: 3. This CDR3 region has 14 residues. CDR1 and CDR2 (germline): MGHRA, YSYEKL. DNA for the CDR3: TGCGCCAGCAGCCCCAGCGGGAACACAGATACGCAGTATTTT. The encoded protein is CASSPSGNTDTQYF.

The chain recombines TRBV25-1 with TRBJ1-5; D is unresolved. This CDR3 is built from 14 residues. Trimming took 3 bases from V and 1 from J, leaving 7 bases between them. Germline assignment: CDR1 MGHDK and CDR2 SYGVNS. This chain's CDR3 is CASSDAFSNQPQHF. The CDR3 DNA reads TGTGCCAGCAGTGACGCTTTCAGCAATCAGCCCCAGCATTTT.

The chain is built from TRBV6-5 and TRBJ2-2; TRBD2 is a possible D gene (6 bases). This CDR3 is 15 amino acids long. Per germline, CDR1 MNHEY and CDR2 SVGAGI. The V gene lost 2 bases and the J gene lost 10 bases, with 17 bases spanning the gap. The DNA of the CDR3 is TGTGCCAGCAGTTACACGGCGGGACTGGGGGTGGAGCTGTTTTTT. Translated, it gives CASSYTAGLGVELFF.

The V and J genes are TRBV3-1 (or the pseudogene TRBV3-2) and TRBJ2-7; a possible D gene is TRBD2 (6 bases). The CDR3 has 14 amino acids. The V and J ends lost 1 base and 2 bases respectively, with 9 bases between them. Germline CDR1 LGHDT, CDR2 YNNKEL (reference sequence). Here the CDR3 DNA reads TGTGCCAGCAGCCAAGGGGGGGAGGCCTACGAGCAGTACTTC. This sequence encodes CASSQGGEAYEQYF.

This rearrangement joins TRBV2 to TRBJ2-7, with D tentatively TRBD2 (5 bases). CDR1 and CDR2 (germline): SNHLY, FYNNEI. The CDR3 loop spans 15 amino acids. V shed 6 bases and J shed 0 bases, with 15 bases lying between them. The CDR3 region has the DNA TGTGCCAGCAGCCCCCGCTTGAGGGCCTCCTACGAGCAGTACTTC. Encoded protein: CASSPRLRASYEQYF.

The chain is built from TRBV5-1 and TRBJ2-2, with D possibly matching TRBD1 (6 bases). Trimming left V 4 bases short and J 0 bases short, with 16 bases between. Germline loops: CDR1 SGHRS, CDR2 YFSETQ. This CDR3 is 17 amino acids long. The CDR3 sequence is CASSPGRGQSNTGELFF. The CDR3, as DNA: TGCGCCAGCAGCCCCGGGCGTGGACAGTCGAACACCGGGGAGCTGTTTTTT.

The CDR3 sequence: CASRYSQGADGYTF. The CDR3 region has the DNA TGTGCCAGCAGATACTCACAGGGGGCTGACGGCTACACCTTC. The chain has TRBV3-1 (or the pseudogene TRBV3-2) and TRBJ1-2, with TRBD1 matching 9 bases. The ends lost 6 bases at V and 8 bases at J; junction bases unmatched: 10. CDR3 size: 14 residues. From germline, CDR1 is LGHDT and CDR2 YNNKEL (reference sequence).

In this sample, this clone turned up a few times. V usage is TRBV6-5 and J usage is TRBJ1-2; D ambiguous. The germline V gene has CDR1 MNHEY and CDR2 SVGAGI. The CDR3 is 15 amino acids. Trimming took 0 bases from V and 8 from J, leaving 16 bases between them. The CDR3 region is CASSYSLDITGGYTF. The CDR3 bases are TGTGCCAGCAGTTACTCATTAGACATCACGGGGGGCTACACCTTC.

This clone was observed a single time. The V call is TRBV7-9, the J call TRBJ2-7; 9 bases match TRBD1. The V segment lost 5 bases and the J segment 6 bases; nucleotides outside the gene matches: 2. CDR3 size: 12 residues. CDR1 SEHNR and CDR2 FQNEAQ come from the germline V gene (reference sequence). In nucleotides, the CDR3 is TGTGCCAGCAGCCCGACAGGGGGCGAGCAGTACTTC. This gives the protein CASSPTGGEQYF. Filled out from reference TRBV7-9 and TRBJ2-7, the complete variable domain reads DTGVSQNPRHKITKRGQNVTFRCDPISEHNRLYWYRQTLGQGPEFLTYFQNEAQLEKSRLLSDRFSAERPKGSFSTLEIQRTEQGDSAMYLCASSPTGGEQYFGPGTRLTVT.

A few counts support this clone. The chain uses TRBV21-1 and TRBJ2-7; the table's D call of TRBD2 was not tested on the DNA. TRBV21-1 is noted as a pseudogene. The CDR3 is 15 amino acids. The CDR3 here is CASSKHPGRKAEQYF. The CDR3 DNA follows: TGTGCCAGCAGCAAACATCCGGGTCGGAAGGCCGAGCAGTACTTC.

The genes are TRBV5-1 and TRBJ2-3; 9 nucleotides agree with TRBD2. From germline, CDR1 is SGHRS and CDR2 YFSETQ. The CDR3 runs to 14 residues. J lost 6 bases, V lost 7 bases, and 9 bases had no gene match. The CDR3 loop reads CASAPGLAWDTQYF. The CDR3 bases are TGCGCCAGCGCTCCTGGACTAGCGTGGGATACGCAGTATTTT.

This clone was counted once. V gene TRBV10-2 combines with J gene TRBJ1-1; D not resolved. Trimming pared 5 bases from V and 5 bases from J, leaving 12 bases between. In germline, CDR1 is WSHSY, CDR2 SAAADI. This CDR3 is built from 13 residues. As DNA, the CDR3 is TGCGCCAGCAGTTACACCGGGCGAACTGAAGCTTTCTTT. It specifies CASSYTGRTEAFF.

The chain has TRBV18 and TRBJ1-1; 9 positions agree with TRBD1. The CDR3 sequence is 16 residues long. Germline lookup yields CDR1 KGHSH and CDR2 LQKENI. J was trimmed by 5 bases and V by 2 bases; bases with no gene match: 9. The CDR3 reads CASSPKTGTGITEAFF. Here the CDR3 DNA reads TGTGCCAGCTCACCAAAAACCGGGACAGGGATAACTGAAGCTTTCTTT.

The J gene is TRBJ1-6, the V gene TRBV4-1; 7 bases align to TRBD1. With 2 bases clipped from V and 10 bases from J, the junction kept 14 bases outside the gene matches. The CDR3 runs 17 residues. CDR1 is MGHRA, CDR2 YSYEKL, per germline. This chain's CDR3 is CASSQPLGSGGASPLHF. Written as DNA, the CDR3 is TGCGCCAGCAGCCAACCCCTGGGGTCAGGGGGTGCATCACCCCTCCACTTT.

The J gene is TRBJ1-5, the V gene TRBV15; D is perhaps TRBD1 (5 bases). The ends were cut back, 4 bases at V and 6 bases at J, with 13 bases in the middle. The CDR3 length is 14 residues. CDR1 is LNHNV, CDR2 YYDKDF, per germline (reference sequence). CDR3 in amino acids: CATSNSPGPQPQHF. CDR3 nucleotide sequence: TGTGCCACCAGCAATTCTCCAGGGCCTCAGCCCCAGCATTTT.

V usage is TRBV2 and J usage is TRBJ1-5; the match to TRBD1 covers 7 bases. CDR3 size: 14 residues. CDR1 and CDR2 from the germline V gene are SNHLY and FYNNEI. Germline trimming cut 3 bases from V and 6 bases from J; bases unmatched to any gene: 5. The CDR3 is CASSDDRVAQPQHF. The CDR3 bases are TGTGCCAGCAGTGACGACAGGGTGGCTCAGCCCCAGCATTTT.

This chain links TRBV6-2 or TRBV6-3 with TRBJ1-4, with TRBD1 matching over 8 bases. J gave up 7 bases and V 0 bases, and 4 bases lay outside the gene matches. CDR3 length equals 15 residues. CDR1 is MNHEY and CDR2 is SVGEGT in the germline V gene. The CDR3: CASSYSAGGSEKLFF. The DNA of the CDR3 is TGTGCCAGCAGTTACTCAGCAGGGGGCAGTGAAAAACTGTTTTTT.

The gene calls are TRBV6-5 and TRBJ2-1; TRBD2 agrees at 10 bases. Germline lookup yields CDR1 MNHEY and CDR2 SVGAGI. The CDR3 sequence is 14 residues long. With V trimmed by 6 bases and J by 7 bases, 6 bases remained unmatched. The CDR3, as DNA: TGTGCCAGCAGCCTAGCGGGAGTGGGGAATGAGCAGTTCTTC. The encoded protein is CASSLAGVGNEQFF.

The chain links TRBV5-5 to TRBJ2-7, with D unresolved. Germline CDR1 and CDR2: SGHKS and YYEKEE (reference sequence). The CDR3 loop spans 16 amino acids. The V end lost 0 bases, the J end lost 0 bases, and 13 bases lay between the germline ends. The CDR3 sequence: CASSLDIGLSSYEQYF. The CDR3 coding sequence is TGTGCCAGCAGCTTGGATATAGGATTGAGCTCCTACGAGCAGTACTTC.

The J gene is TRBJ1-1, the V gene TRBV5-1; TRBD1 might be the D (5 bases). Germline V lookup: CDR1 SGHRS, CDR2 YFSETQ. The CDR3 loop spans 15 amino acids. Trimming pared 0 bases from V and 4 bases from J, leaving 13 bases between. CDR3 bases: TGCGCCAGCAGCTTGGCCACGGGGCACGGCACTGAAGCTTTCTTT. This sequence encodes CASSLATGHGTEAFF.